One and the same sample provided the 31 T cell receptor beta chains below, sequenced in a study of human T cells and chemical hapten exposure. TCRdb re-called the RACE reads through MiXCR, storing one row per CDR3 protein. The data contain around 120,000 distinct CDR3 sequences, roughly 13% of them singletons. Noted time point: pre-sensitization, week 0. Treatment specified: therapeutic diphenylcyclopropenone sensitization with weekly scalp DPC. Sequences were derived from whole blood, sampled in connection with sensitization to the hapten diphenylcyclopropenone (DPC). These receptors originate from a young woman with alopecia areata. Some clones in this sample may be carry-over from other donors' samples.

This clonotype occurred many times. The chain carries TRBV5-4 and TRBJ1-4; D is possibly TRBD1 (6 bases). V was pared by 0 bases and J by 5 bases, with 17 bases between. Germline-derived CDR1 and CDR2 are SGHNT and YYREEE (reference sequence). This CDR3 contains 17 residues. The CDR3 DNA reads TGTGCCAGCAGCTTGGGCGGGGGGCAGACTATAAATGAAAAACTGTTTTTT. Amino acids: CASSLGGGQTINEKLFF. Full variable domain (outside the CDR3, taken from reference TRBV5-4 and TRBJ1-4): ETGVTQSPTHLIKTRGQQVTLRCSSQSGHNTVSWYQQALGQGPQFIFQYYREEENGRGNFPPRFSGLQFPNYSSELNVNALELDDSALYLCASSLGGGQTINEKLFFGSGTQLSVL.

In its sample, this clonotype was seen a few times. V and J are TRBV21-1 and TRBJ2-7; TRBD1, the table's D call, was not compared with the DNA. TRBV21-1 corresponds to a pseudogene. The CDR3 extends over 19 amino acids. The DNA of the CDR3 is TGTGCCAGCAGCAAAGTAGATACCGGGGACAGGGGTTTCTCCTACGAGCAGTACTTC. Its protein product is CASSKVDTGDRGFSYEQYF.

The chain links TRBV5-1 to TRBJ1-6, with D tentatively TRBD1 (5 bases). The ends were cut back, 0 bases at V and 5 bases at J, with 9 bases in the middle. The germline gives CDR1 SGHRS, CDR2 YFSETQ. The CDR3 spans 15 residues. The DNA of the CDR3 is TGCGCCAGCAGCTTGGCCGGACACGATAATTCACCCCTCCACTTT. This encodes CASSLAGHDNSPLHF. The whole variable domain, filled in from reference TRBV5-1 and TRBJ1-6, reads KAGVTQTPRYLIKTRGQQVTLSCSPISGHRSVSWYQQTPGQGLQFLFEYFSETQRNKGNFPGRFSGRQFSNSRSEMNVSTLELGDSALYLCASSLAGHDNSPLHFGNGTRLTVT.

The rearrangement uses TRBV7-9 and TRBJ2-5; the D gene is possibly TRBD2 (5 bases). Germline V CDR1 and CDR2: SEHNR, FQNEAQ (reference sequence). There are 13 residues in the CDR3. The V end lost 1 base, the J end lost 10 bases, and 13 bases lay between the germline ends. The CDR3 DNA reads TGTGCCAGCAGCTTAGGGACGGGGATGGGCCAGTACTTC. Protein: CASSLGTGMGQYF.

There are a few counts of this clonotype. The genes are TRBV9 and TRBJ2-3; 8 bases line up with TRBD1. Looked up from germline, CDR1 is SGDLS and CDR2 is YYNGEE. J gave up 2 bases and V 4 bases, and 6 bases lay outside the gene matches. The CDR3 contains 15 residues. CDR3 coding DNA: TGTGCCAGCAGCCCCCGGGACAGGCTCACAGATACGCAGTATTTT. This sequence encodes CASSPRDRLTDTQYF.

In its sample, this clonotype was seen a few times. The chain recombines TRBV20-1 with TRBJ2-1; D gene uncertain. From germline, CDR1 is DFQATT and CDR2 SNEGSKA (reference sequence). V shed 0 bases and J shed 7 bases, with 7 bases lying between them. CDR3 length equals 12 residues. The CDR3, as DNA: TGCAGTGCTAGAGATAGGGCAAATGAGCAGTTCTTC. Residues: CSARDRANEQFF.

There are a few counts of this clonotype. V gene TRBV7-2 combines with J gene TRBJ2-5; 8 bases fit TRBD1. Trimming removed 1 base from V and 2 bases from J; junction bases left unmatched: 3. Germline V lookup: CDR1 SGHTA, CDR2 FQGNSA. This CDR3 region has 15 residues. DNA for the CDR3: TGTGCCAGCAGCTTAGGGACAGGGAGGCAAGAGACCCAGTACTTC. Its translation is CASSLGTGRQETQYF.

J is TRBJ1-3 and V is TRBV20-1, with a tentative D call TRBD1 (6 bases). This CDR3 contains 13 residues. Germline V CDR1 and CDR2: DFQATT, SNEGSKA (reference sequence). V lost 3 bases and J lost 2, with 8 bases in between. CDR3 sequence (DNA): TGCAGTGCTAGGGGGGGGCCTGGAAACACCATATATTTT. Its translation: CSARGGPGNTIYF.

This clonotype has just a few counts. This chain uses TRBV5-1 with TRBJ1-2; no clear D. V shed 4 bases and J shed 0 bases, with 22 bases lying between them. Germline CDR1 is SGHRS and CDR2 is YFSETQ. This CDR3 contains 18 residues. CDR3 DNA sequence: TGCGCCAGCAGCCTTAGCTCTCAAGGCACCGGGACTAACTATGGCTACACCTTC. Translation gives CASSLSSQGTGTNYGYTF.

In its sample, this clonotype was seen many times. The V call is TRBV2, the J call TRBJ2-2, with unresolved D. V lost 6 bases, J lost 6 bases, and 11 bases lay in between. Germline V gene data show CDR1 as SNHLY and CDR2 as FYNNEI. The CDR3 totals 13 residues. Here the CDR3 reads CASRPLGAGELFF. The CDR3 DNA sequence: TGTGCCAGCAGGCCCTTGGGCGCCGGGGAGCTGTTTTTT.

This sequence joins TRBV7-7 and TRBJ2-5; TRBD1 or TRBD2 may be the D gene (5 bases each). This CDR3 is 14 amino acids long. Germline CDR1 and CDR2: SSHAT and FNYEAQ (reference sequence). V lost 5 bases to trimming and J lost 2 bases, with 12 bases between them. The CDR3 sequence is CASSQGTYQETQYF. CDR3 in DNA: TGTGCCAGCAGCCAAGGGACGTATCAAGAGACCCAGTACTTC.

The chain combines TRBV29-1 with TRBJ2-1, with TRBD1 identical over 10 bases. The CDR3 is 14 amino acids. V lost 4 bases, J lost 9 bases, and 9 bases stayed unmatched. The germline gives CDR1 SQVTM, CDR2 ANQGSEA. CDR3 sequence (DNA): TGCAGCGTTGTAGGGACAGGGGCCCAGGGTGAGCAGTTCTTC. Translating gives CSVVGTGAQGEQFF.

This clonotype was observed a handful of times. The gene calls are TRBV4-1 and TRBJ1-6; a weak D match, TRBD1 (6 bases). Germline CDR1 reads MGHRA; CDR2 reads YSYEKL. This CDR3 comprises 16 residues. Trimming stripped 0 bases from V and 9 bases from J, with 15 bases between. CDR3 protein: CASSQDSGQWRSPLHF. Written as DNA, the CDR3 is TGCGCCAGCAGCCAAGATAGTGGACAGTGGCGTTCACCCCTCCACTTT.

Only a few counts were recorded for this clonotype. The CDR3 region has the DNA TGTGCCAGCTCATCACAGGGGACTAATTCACCCCTCCACTTT. It is translated as CASSSQGTNSPLHF. The gene calls are TRBV18 and TRBJ1-6, with 7 bases aligning to TRBD1. CDR3 size: 14 residues. The germline gives CDR1 KGHSH, CDR2 LQKENI. V gave up 5 bases and J gave up 6 bases; unmatched junction bases: 4.

The sample holds many counts of this clonotype. The genes are TRBV18 and TRBJ1-1; a weak D match, TRBD1 (5 bases). The ends were cut back, 4 bases at V and 2 bases at J, with 8 bases in the middle. CDR1 and CDR2 (germline): KGHSH, LQKENI. The CDR3 sequence is 13 residues long. For the CDR3, the DNA is TGTGCCAGCTCACAAGGGGAAAACACTGAAGCTTTCTTT. Protein: CASSQGENTEAFF. Full variable domain (missing parts from reference TRBV18 and TRBJ1-1): NAGVMQNPRHLVRRRGQEARLRCSPMKGHSHVYWYRQLPEEGLKFMVYLQKENIIDESGMPKERFSAEFPKEGPSILRIQQVVRGDSAAYFCASSQGENTEAFFGQGTRLTVV.

The chain has TRBV19 and TRBJ2-7; D remains unclear. V dropped 4 bases and J dropped 2 bases, with 15 bases sitting between them. CDR3 length: 15 residues. The germline CDR1 and CDR2 sequences are LNHDA and SQIVND (reference sequence). The CDR3: CASSKILDATYEQYF. CDR3 nucleotide sequence: TGTGCCAGTAGTAAAATATTGGACGCAACCTACGAGCAGTACTTC.

V usage is TRBV20-1 and J usage is TRBJ1-5, with D uncertain. Between the trimmed V and J ends, which lost 0 bases and 4 bases, there was a span of 13 bases. CDR1 and CDR2 from the germline V gene are DFQATT and SNEGSKA (reference sequence). CDR3 length: 15 amino acids. CDR3 residues: CSARDWKDSNQPQHF. In nucleotides, the CDR3 is TGCAGTGCTAGAGATTGGAAAGACTCGAATCAGCCCCAGCATTTT.

This clonotype was counted only a few times. The rearrangement joins TRBV29-1 to TRBJ2-7, with 9 bases lining up with TRBD1. Germline CDR1 reads SQVTM; CDR2 reads ANQGSEA. This CDR3 has 13 residues. V lost 1 base to trimming and J lost 6 bases; unmatched junction nucleotides: 4. The CDR3, as DNA: TGCAGCGTTGAAGGGACAGGGGATTCCGAGCAGTACTTC. It yields the protein CSVEGTGDSEQYF.

The J gene is TRBJ1-6, the V gene TRBV12-3 or TRBV12-4, with D uncertain. V lost 2 bases and J 8 bases, leaving 10 bases between the germline ends. This CDR3 is built from 14 residues. CDR3 loop: CASSLRRADSPLHF. In DNA, the CDR3 is TGTGCCAGCAGTTTAAGGAGGGCGGATTCACCCCTCCACTTT.

This clonotype has more than one count but fewer than ten. The rearrangement links TRBV11-2 to TRBJ2-1, with D possibly being TRBD1 or TRBD2 (5 bases each). The CDR3 totals 15 residues. Germline loops: CDR1 SGHAT, CDR2 FQNNGV. Trimming pared 5 bases from V and 0 bases from J, leaving 11 bases between. The CDR3: CASSLPGPSYNEQFF. The DNA for the CDR3 is TGTGCCAGCAGCCTCCCGGGGCCCTCCTACAATGAGCAGTTCTTC.

There are many counts of this clonotype. At one boundary the junction diverges from the germline segment, which might be a read error. The rearrangement uses TRBV7-8 and TRBJ2-3; 7 bases align to TRBD2. Germline V gives CDR1 SGHVS, CDR2 FQNEAQ. The CDR3 runs to 16 residues. The CDR3 DNA follows: TGTGCCAGTAGCTTTAGGGACTACCGCGGCACAGATACGCAGTATTTT. It is translated as CASSFRDYRGTDTQYF.

This chain uses TRBV19 with TRBJ2-3; 9 bases fit TRBD2. V lost 5 bases, J lost 0 bases, and 15 bases stayed unmatched. The germline gives CDR1 LNHDA, CDR2 SQIVND (reference sequence). The CDR3 spans 19 residues. The CDR3 DNA reads TGTGCCAGTAGTGGGGGCTTAGCGGGGGCCCACCCTAGCACAGATACGCAGTATTTT. Its protein is CASSGGLAGAHPSTDTQYF.

The table lists this clonotype with many counts. The chain combines TRBV5-5 with TRBJ1-6, with unresolved D. The germline V and J ends were trimmed by 0 bases and 7 bases, with 14 bases remaining between them. Germline V gene sequence: CDR1 SGHKS, CDR2 YYEKEE (reference sequence). The CDR3 contains 16 residues. CDR3 DNA: TGTGCCAGCAGCTTGGCCCTCCTCGGTATCAATTCACCCCTCCACTTT. It translates to CASSLALLGINSPLHF. The whole variable domain, filled in from reference TRBV5-5 and TRBJ1-6, reads DAGVTQSPTHLIKTRGQQVTLRCSPISGHKSVSWYQQVLGQGPQFIFQYYEKEERGRGNFPDRFSARQFPNYSSELNVNALLLGDSALYLCASSLALLGINSPLHFGNGTRLTVT.

The CDR3 loop reads CASSLFGSGEQFF. Written as DNA, the CDR3 is TGTGCCAGCAGTTTATTCGGAAGTGGTGAGCAGTTCTTC. The J gene is TRBJ2-1, the V gene TRBV27, with D uncertain. The V gene's germline CDR1 is MNHEY and CDR2 SMNVEV (reference sequence). The CDR3 loop spans 13 amino acids. V lost 1 base, J lost 9 bases, and 10 bases lay in between.

The chain is built from TRBV9 and TRBJ1-1; D is unclear. Germline V CDR1 and CDR2: SGDLS, YYNGEE. The CDR3 length is 12 residues. Between the trimmed V and J ends, which lost 3 bases and 6 bases, there was a span of 9 bases. CDR3 coding DNA: TGTGCCAGCAGCGCAGGTAACGCTGAAGCTTTCTTT. Residues: CASSAGNAEAFF.

A note on this clonotype: One junction end disagrees with the germline gene, perhaps due to a read error. The CDR3: CSARAIRPSNRPQHF. The CDR3 coding sequence is TGCAGTGCTAGAGCTATAAGACCCAGCAATCGGCCCCAGCATTTT. The chain carries TRBV20-1 and TRBJ1-5; no reliable D call. The germline V gene encodes CDR1 DFQATT and CDR2 SNEGSKA (reference sequence). CDR3 length equals 15 residues.

This clonotype was observed many times. V usage is TRBV9 and J usage is TRBJ2-3; 7 bases match TRBD1. J was trimmed by 6 bases and V by 3 bases; bases with no gene match: 7. The germline V gene has CDR1 SGDLS and CDR2 YYNGEE. The CDR3 totals 14 residues. CDR3 loop: CASSGDREGDTQYF. In nucleotides, the CDR3 is TGTGCCAGCAGCGGAGACAGGGAAGGTGATACGCAGTATTTT.

The J gene is TRBJ2-7, the V gene TRBV6-6; 7 positions agree with TRBD2. Germline assignment: CDR1 MNHNY and CDR2 SVGAGI (reference sequence). The CDR3 runs to 15 residues. Trimming took 11 bases from V and 4 from J; bases not matched to a gene: 17. The CDR3, as DNA: TGTGCCTCGGGGGGTCAGCTAAAGGATCCGTACGAGCAGTACTTC. This sequence encodes CASGGQLKDPYEQYF.

The rearrangement uses TRBV18 and TRBJ1-5; D not certain. Trimming took 0 bases from V and 2 from J, leaving 8 bases between them. Per germline, CDR1 KGHSH and CDR2 LQKENI. The CDR3 spans 15 residues. Here the CDR3 reads CASSPPSQGNQPQHF. CDR3 in DNA: TGTGCCAGCTCACCACCTTCCCAGGGCAATCAGCCCCAGCATTTT.

This clonotype was seen ten or more times. The rearrangement uses TRBV11-2 and TRBJ2-1; 14 bases are a match to TRBD2. J lost 9 bases, V lost 6 bases, and 7 bases had no gene match. CDR1 and CDR2 (germline): SGHAT, FQNNGV. The CDR3 sequence is 15 residues long. CDR3 nucleotide sequence: TGTGCCAGCAGTTGGACTAGCGGGGGGAACGGTGAGCAGTTCTTC. As protein: CASSWTSGGNGEQFF.

This chain connects TRBV5-4 to TRBJ2-7; the D is unclear. The V end lost 3 bases, the J end lost 1 base, and 14 bases lay between the germline ends. The CDR3 runs 15 residues. Germline assignment: CDR1 SGHNT and CDR2 YYREEE (reference sequence). The DNA of the CDR3 is TGTGCCAGCAGCTCCGGGCCAAGCCTATCCTACGAGCAGTACTTC. Its translation is CASSSGPSLSYEQYF.